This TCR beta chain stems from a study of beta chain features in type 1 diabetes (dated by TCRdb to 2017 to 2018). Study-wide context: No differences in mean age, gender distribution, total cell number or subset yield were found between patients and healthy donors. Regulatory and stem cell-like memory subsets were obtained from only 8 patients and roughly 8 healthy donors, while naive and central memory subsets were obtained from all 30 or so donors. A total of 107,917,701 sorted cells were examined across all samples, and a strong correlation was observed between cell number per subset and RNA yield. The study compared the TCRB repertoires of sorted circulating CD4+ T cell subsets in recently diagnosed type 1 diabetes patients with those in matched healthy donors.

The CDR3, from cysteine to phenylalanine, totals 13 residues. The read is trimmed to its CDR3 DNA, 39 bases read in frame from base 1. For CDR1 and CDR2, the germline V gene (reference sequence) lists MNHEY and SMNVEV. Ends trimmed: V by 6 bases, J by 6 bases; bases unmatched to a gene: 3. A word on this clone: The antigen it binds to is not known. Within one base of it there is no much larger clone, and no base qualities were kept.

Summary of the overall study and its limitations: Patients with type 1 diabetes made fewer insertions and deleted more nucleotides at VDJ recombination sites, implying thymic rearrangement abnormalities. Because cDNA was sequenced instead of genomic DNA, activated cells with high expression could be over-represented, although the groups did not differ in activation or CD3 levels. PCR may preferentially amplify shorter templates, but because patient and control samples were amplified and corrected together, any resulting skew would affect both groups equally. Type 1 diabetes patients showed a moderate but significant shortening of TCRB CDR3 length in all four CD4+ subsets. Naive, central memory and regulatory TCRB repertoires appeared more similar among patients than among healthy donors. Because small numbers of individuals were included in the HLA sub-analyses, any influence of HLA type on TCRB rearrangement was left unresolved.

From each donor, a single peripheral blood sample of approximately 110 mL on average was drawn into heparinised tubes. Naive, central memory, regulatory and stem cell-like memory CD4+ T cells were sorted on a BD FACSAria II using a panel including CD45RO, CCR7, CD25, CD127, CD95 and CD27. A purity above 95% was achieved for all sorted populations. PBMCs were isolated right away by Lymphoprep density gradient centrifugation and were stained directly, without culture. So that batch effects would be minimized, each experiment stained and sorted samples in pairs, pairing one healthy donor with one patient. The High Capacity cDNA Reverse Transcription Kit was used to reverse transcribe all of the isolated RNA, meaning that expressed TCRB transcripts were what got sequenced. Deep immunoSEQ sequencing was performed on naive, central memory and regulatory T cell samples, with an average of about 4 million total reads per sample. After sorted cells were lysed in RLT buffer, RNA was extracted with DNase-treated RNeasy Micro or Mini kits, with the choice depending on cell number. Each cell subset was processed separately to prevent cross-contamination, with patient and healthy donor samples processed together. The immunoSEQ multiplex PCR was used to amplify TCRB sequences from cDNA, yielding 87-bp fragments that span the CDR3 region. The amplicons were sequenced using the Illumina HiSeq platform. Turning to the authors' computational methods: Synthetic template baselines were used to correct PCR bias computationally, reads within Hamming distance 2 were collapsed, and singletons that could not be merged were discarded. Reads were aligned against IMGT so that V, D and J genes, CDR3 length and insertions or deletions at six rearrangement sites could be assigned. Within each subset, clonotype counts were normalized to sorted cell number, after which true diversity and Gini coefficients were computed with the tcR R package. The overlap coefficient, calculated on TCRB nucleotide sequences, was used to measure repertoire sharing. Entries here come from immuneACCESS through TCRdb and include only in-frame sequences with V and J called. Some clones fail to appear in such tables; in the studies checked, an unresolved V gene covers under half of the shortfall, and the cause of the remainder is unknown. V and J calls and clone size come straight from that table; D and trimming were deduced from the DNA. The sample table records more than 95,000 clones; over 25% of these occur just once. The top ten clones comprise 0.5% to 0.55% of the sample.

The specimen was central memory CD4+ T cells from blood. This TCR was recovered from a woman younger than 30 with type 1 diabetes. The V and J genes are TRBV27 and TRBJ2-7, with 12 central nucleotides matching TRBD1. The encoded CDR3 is CASRGQGAGEQYF. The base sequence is TGTGCCAGCAGGGGACAGGGGGCGGGCGAGCAGTACTTC.